The 29 T cell receptor beta chains below all came from one sample that was sequenced in a study of OX40 agonist ivuxolimab in advanced cancers. The library was built by means of the immunoSEQ multiplex PCR assay. TCRdb provides this immuneACCESS table in a form limited to in-frame rearrangements. Some clones are lacking; in checked studies, under half of them reflect an unresolved V gene, and why the rest are absent is not known. This sample holds roughly 18,000 clones; around 69% were observed only once. Roughly a fifth of the sample rests with the top ten. Sequencing used CD4+ or CD8+ T cells sorted from blood, obtained in a trial of the OX40 agonist ivuxolimab. These receptors originate from an adult with an advanced solid tumor such as melanoma, head and neck, liver or kidney cancer.

This chain connects TRBV19 to TRBJ2-3; D is possibly TRBD1 (6 bases). Trimming removed 5 bases at V and 0 bases at J, with 12 bases between. The CDR3 spans 15 residues. Germline V gene data show CDR1 as LNHDA and CDR2 as SQIVND (reference sequence). As DNA, the CDR3 is TGTGCCAGTAGTTCTCGGACAGAGAGCACAGATACGCAGTATTTT. It yields the protein CASSSRTESTDTQYF.

The CDR3 region is CASSEDRGTDTQYF. As DNA, the CDR3 is TGTGCCAGCAGCGAGGACAGGGGCACAGATACGCAGTATTTT. The J gene is TRBJ2-3, the V gene TRBV9; 8 bases line up with TRBD1. Germline CDR1 SGDLS, CDR2 YYNGEE. J was trimmed by 1 base and V by 3 bases; bases with no gene match: 1. The CDR3 totals 14 residues.

This chain uses TRBV27 with TRBJ1-6; the match to TRBD1 covers 8 bases. Germline V lookup: CDR1 MNHEY, CDR2 SMNVEV (reference sequence). V lost 5 bases to trimming and J lost 7 bases; unmatched junction nucleotides: 10. The CDR3 runs to 16 residues. The CDR3 DNA is TGTGCCAGCAGTGACCAGCAGGGGGCGCGGAATTCACCCCTCCACTTT. It specifies CASSDQQGARNSPLHF.

The table lists this clone with a count of one. This chain links TRBV6-4 with TRBJ2-5, with 9 bases aligning to TRBD2. CDR1 and CDR2 from the germline V gene are MRHNA and SNTAGT. The CDR3 consists of 15 residues. With 2 bases clipped from V and 5 bases from J, the junction kept 6 bases outside the gene matches. CDR3 loop: CASSDVAGGVETQYF. CDR3 nucleotides: TGTGCCAGCAGTGACGTGGCGGGAGGGGTGGAGACCCAGTACTTC.

The V gene is TRBV28, the J gene TRBJ2-3; no clear D. V was shortened by 1 base and J by 0 bases, with 11 bases between the two germline ends. This CDR3 spans 16 amino acids. The V gene's germline CDR1 is MDHEN and CDR2 SYDVKM. The DNA of the CDR3 is TGTGCCAGCAGTTTATTGGGCAGATCTAGCACAGATACGCAGTATTTT. It translates to CASSLLGRSSTDTQYF.

The V and J genes are TRBV5-4 and TRBJ2-6; D perhaps matches TRBD1 (6 bases). Germline loops: CDR1 SGHNT, CDR2 YYREEE (reference sequence). Trimming shortened V by 6 bases and J by 2 bases, and 12 bases separated the two germline ends. The CDR3 length is 15 residues. CDR3 residues: CASTKQGAGANVLTF. The CDR3 DNA reads as TGTGCCAGCACAAAACAGGGAGCTGGGGCCAACGTCCTGACTTTC.

CDR3 bases: TGTGCCAGCAGTTTCCAAATCCACAACGGTGAAGCTTTCTTT. Amino acid sequence: CASSFQIHNGEAFF. The chain links TRBV27 to TRBJ1-1, with D unclear. Germline V gene lookup returns CDR1 MNHEY and CDR2 SMNVEV (reference sequence). The CDR3 is made up of 14 amino acids. V was shortened by 3 bases and J by 7 bases, with 15 bases between the two germline ends.

The chain recombines TRBV6-6 with TRBJ1-2; 8 bases line up with TRBD1. Losses at the gene ends were 1 base for V and 3 bases for J; bases not matched to a gene: 4. CDR1 is MNHNY, CDR2 SVGAGI, per germline (reference sequence). There are 15 residues in the CDR3. The DNA for the CDR3 is TGTGCCAGCAGTTACTGGACGGGACAGGACTATGGCTACACCTTC. Translation gives CASSYWTGQDYGYTF.

J is TRBJ1-2 and V is TRBV12-2; the table's D call of TRBD1 was not tested on the DNA. TRBV12-2 is listed as a pseudogene. This CDR3 is built from 17 residues. CDR3 nucleotides: TGTGCAAGTCGCTTTCCCAACCGGGACAGGATCCGCTATGGCTACACCTTC. Translated, it gives CASRFPNRDRIRYGYTF.

In its sample, this clone was seen once. This chain links TRBV9 with TRBJ2-1; a possible D gene is TRBD1 (5 bases). Germline V gene sequence: CDR1 SGDLS, CDR2 YYNGEE. V was pared by 1 base and J by 4 bases, with 9 bases between. The CDR3 is 14 amino acids. CDR3 region: CASSVRGNYNEQFF. CDR3 DNA sequence: TGTGCCAGCAGCGTAAGGGGAAATTACAATGAGCAGTTCTTC.

The J gene is TRBJ1-5, the V gene TRBV11-2; tentative D call: TRBD1 (5 bases). The CDR3 extends over 15 amino acids. Per germline, CDR1 SGHAT and CDR2 FQNNGV. V lost 1 base and J lost 0, with 7 bases in between. The CDR3 reads CASSLGGNSNQPQHF. Here the CDR3 DNA reads TGTGCCAGCAGCTTAGGGGGGAATAGCAATCAGCCCCAGCATTTT.

The J gene is TRBJ2-5, the V gene TRBV11-1; 8 bases are shared with TRBD1. The CDR3 totals 15 residues. Germline-derived CDR1 and CDR2 are SGHAT and FQDESV (reference sequence). The V gene end was trimmed by 8 bases and the J gene end by 1 base; junction bases not matched to a gene: 9. CDR3 in DNA: TGTGCCAGCCAGGGGGCCGCACCTCCCCAAGAGACCCAGTACTTC. This translates into CASQGAAPPQETQYF.

J is TRBJ1-1 and V is TRBV9; no firm D call. With 0 bases removed from V and 1 base from J, the gap between germline ends came to 4 bases. Per germline, CDR1 SGDLS and CDR2 YYNGEE. The CDR3 consists of 13 residues. Written as DNA, the CDR3 is TGTGCCAGCAGCGTAGACTGGAACACTGAAGCTTTCTTT. Translating it yields CASSVDWNTEAFF.

V usage is TRBV6-5 and J usage is TRBJ1-1, with 8 bases matching TRBD1. V was pared by 1 base and J by 4 bases, with 5 bases of the junction left unmatched. The CDR3 is 15 residues long. From germline, CDR1 is MNHEY and CDR2 SVGAGI. The CDR3 coding sequence is TGTGCCAGCAGTTACTATCAGGGGGCGCTCACTGAAGCTTTCTTT. Its translation is CASSYYQGALTEAFF.

This clone has just a few counts. The chain carries TRBV5-4 and TRBJ2-3; D gene ambiguous. The CDR3 consists of 15 residues. CDR1 is SGHNT and CDR2 is YYREEE in the germline V gene (reference sequence). Trimming removed 4 bases at V and 2 bases at J, with 14 bases between. The CDR3 is CASSPSLEATDTQYF. The CDR3 bases are TGTGCCAGCAGCCCATCACTCGAAGCCACAGATACGCAGTATTTT.

J is TRBJ2-3 and V is TRBV29-1; perhaps TRBD1 as D (6 bases). CDR1 is SQVTM, CDR2 ANQGSEA, per germline. Trimming cost V 1 base and J 4 bases, with 12 bases left between them. This CDR3 region has 14 residues. The CDR3 nucleotides read TGCAGCGTTGAAGGTCGGGACATTTCAGATACGCAGTATTTT. Protein: CSVEGRDISDTQYF.

This rearrangement joins TRBV7-8 to TRBJ1-5; D remains unclear. This CDR3 has 15 residues. Germline V CDR1 and CDR2: SGHVS, FQNEAQ. Trimming cost V 1 base and J 4 bases, with 11 bases left between them. The CDR3 here is CASSLGSGPNQPQHF. The CDR3 nucleotides are TGTGCCAGCAGCTTAGGAAGCGGGCCTAATCAGCCCCAGCATTTT. Filled out from reference TRBV7-8 and TRBJ1-5, the complete variable domain reads GAGVSQSPRYKVAKRGQDVALRCDPISGHVSLFWYQQALGQGPEFLTYFQNEAQLDKSGLPSDRFFAERPEGSVSTLKIQRTQQEDSAVYLCASSLGSGPNQPQHFGDGTRLSIL.

This chain links TRBV7-2 with TRBJ2-3, with D unclear. Looked up from germline, CDR1 is SGHTA and CDR2 is FQGNSA. The CDR3 sequence is 13 residues long. V shed 8 bases and J shed 11 bases, with 20 bases lying between them. The CDR3 DNA reads TGTGCCAGCTCCTCGGGCGTCACTTTGGGGCAGTATTTT. Its translation is CASSSGVTLGQYF.

V gene TRBV4-3 combines with J gene TRBJ2-7, with 8 bases aligning to TRBD1. The germline V gene has CDR1 LGHNA and CDR2 YSLEER. V lost 0 bases to trimming and J lost 4 bases; unmatched junction nucleotides: 5. The CDR3 has 15 amino acids. The CDR3 protein is CASSQDFTGGYEQYF. As DNA, the CDR3 is TGCGCCAGCAGCCAAGATTTCACAGGGGGTTACGAGCAGTACTTC.

This clone is medium-sized. The chain is built from TRBV10-3 and TRBJ2-3; 7 bases agree with TRBD2. Per germline, CDR1 ENHRY and CDR2 SYGVKD. The junction had 4 bases not matched to a gene; V was cut back by 0 bases and J by 1 base. This CDR3 is 16 amino acids long. CDR3 in amino acids: CAISESGEGGTDTQYF. The CDR3 region has the DNA TGTGCCATCAGTGAGTCAGGGGAGGGTGGCACAGATACGCAGTATTTT.

The chain combines TRBV15 with TRBJ2-1; TRBD2 is a possible D gene (5 bases). This CDR3 is built from 15 residues. Trimming removed 8 bases at V and 0 bases at J, with 14 bases between. In germline, CDR1 is LNHNV, CDR2 YYDKDF (reference sequence). CDR3 region: CATSQQRSSYNEQFF. The CDR3 coding sequence is TGTGCCACCTCACAACAGCGGAGCTCCTACAATGAGCAGTTCTTC.

This clone was counted only a few times. V gene TRBV30 combines with J gene TRBJ2-7, with D perhaps given as TRBD1 or TRBD2 (5 bases each). Germline V gene data show CDR1 as GTSNPN and CDR2 as SVGIG (reference sequence). This CDR3 region has 12 residues. Trimming took 5 bases from V and 3 from J, leaving 11 bases between them. The CDR3 DNA reads as TGTGCCTGGGGAGTGGGGGTCTACGAGCAGTACTTC. It translates to CAWGVGVYEQYF. Drawing the rest from reference TRBV30 and TRBJ2-7, the complete variable domain is SQTIHQWPATLVQPVGSPLSLECTVEGTSNPNLYWYRQAAGRGLQLLFYSVGIGQISSEVPQNLSASRPQDRQFILSSKKLLLSDSGFYLCAWGVGVYEQYFGPGTRLTVT.

The CDR3 region has the DNA TGTGCCAGCAATATGGACAGGGGGGAGACCCAGTACTTC. Translated, it gives CASNMDRGETQYF. The chain has TRBV11-2 and TRBJ2-5, with 10 bases aligning to TRBD1. V trimming: 7 bases; J trimming: 5 bases; junction bases outside the gene matches: 4. Germline CDR1 and CDR2: SGHAT and FQNNGV. The CDR3 runs to 13 residues.

As regards this clone: Germline is not matched at one junction end, which may reflect a read error. This chain's CDR3 is CASSIAADTQYF. The CDR3 DNA sequence: TGTGCCAGCAGCATAGCGGCAGATACGCAGTATTTT. The rearrangement joins TRBV7-6 to TRBJ2-3, with a weak D call TRBD2 (6 bases). Germline CDR1 is SGHVS and CDR2 is FNYEAQ. This CDR3 is 12 amino acids long.

This sequence joins TRBV6-6 and TRBJ2-7, with D possibly TRBD2 on 6 matching bases. The CDR3 is 15 amino acids. The V end lost 6 bases, the J end lost 4 bases, and 19 bases lay between the germline ends. Per germline, CDR1 MNHNY and CDR2 SVGAGI (reference sequence). The CDR3 reads CASSRDFPPEYEQYF. As DNA, the CDR3 is TGTGCCAGCAGCCGGGACTTTCCCCCGGAGTACGAGCAGTACTTC.

This clone was counted only a few times. This chain links TRBV7-6 with TRBJ2-7; 10 bases align to TRBD2. The CDR3 is made up of 16 amino acids. Per germline, CDR1 SGHVS and CDR2 FNYEAQ. Trimming cost V 1 base and J 4 bases; bases outside gene matches: 7. CDR3 coding DNA: TGTGCCAGCAGCTTAGTAGGCCTAGCGGGAGCATACGAGCAGTACTTC. This gives the protein CASSLVGLAGAYEQYF.

This clone was counted a single time. Other DNA sequences in this specimen translate into the identical CDR3. The chain uses TRBV19 and TRBJ2-2; TRBD1 matches at 10 bases. Unmatched junction bases numbered 2, after V lost 6 bases and J lost 4 bases. CDR1 LNHDA and CDR2 SQIVND come from the germline V gene (reference sequence). The CDR3 length is 14 residues. Here the CDR3 reads CASRRTGGTGELFF. CDR3 DNA sequence: TGTGCCAGTAGAAGGACAGGGGGCACCGGGGAGCTGTTTTTT.

The rearrangement joins TRBV2 to TRBJ2-5; TRBD1 aligns across 7 bases. The trim removed 4 bases at V and 4 bases at J, leaving 12 bases unmatched. Germline-derived CDR1 and CDR2 are SNHLY and FYNNEI. The length of the CDR3 is 16 residues. The CDR3 spells CASSVNRGGSRETQYF. For the CDR3, the DNA is TGTGCCAGCAGTGTAAACAGGGGTGGGTCCCGAGAGACCCAGTACTTC.

The V and J genes are TRBV28 and TRBJ1-1; D not certain. The V end lost 3 bases, the J end lost 5 bases, and 10 bases lay between the germline ends. The CDR3 contains 13 residues. Per germline, CDR1 MDHEN and CDR2 SYDVKM. The CDR3 nucleotides are TGTGCCAGCAGTTTCACACCGAGAACTGAAGCTTTCTTT. Translating gives CASSFTPRTEAFF.